These T cell receptor beta chains were read from a single sample in a study of cytomegalovirus exposure and HLA in healthy donors. Assay: immunoSEQ multiplex PCR; the TCRdb copy retains only in-frame clones and omits some. The sample yields some 170,000 clones, around 76% seen once. Sequencing was carried out using PBMCs. The origin of the receptors is a man aged 55-75 years in good health and CMV-seronegative. CDR3s leave out the opening cysteine and the closing phenylalanine or tryptophan. Some rows mark clone size as missing; the rest say once, few, many or name a class of expanded clone.

v_call	clone_size	j_call	cdr3_aa
TRBV7-2	NA	TRBJ2-7	ASSLGTGVVGEQY
TRBV14	few	TRBJ1-4	ASSQGERGPNEKLF
TRBV5-1	NA	TRBJ2-7	ASSIGTGYEQY
TRBV7-3	NA	TRBJ2-3	ASSSSSTDTQY
TRBV7-9	NA	TRBJ1-2	ASSPNSYGYT
TRBV28	few	TRBJ2-5	ASSRAGTAQETQY
TRBV18	NA	TRBJ1-2	ASSPGTDNYGYT
TRBV6-5	once	TRBJ2-7	ASSAGGINEQY
TRBV6-1	NA	TRBJ1-4	ASSWDSVPNEKLF
TRBV7-2	NA	TRBJ1-1	ASSLAYTDRAF
TRBV28	NA	TRBJ2-6	ASSTQGKLLSGANVLT
TRBV9	NA	TRBJ2-2	ASSSTGLTNTGELF
TRBV5-5	NA	TRBJ1-1	ASSPFDRRVEAF
TRBV9	few	TRBJ1-4	ASSVGTGGTGEKLF
TRBV6-6	NA	TRBJ1-2	ASSKNDRGLGYT
TRBV7-9	NA	TRBJ2-5	ASSRRQAPQETQY
TRBV4-3	NA	TRBJ1-3	ASSPSLHSGNTIY
TRBV11-2	few	TRBJ1-2	ASSSLSTGQGVYGYT
TRBV7-9	NA	TRBJ2-1	ASSLASGRVYNEQF
TRBV6-1	NA	TRBJ2-7	ASSFSFSSYEQY
TRBV5-1	NA	TRBJ2-3	ASSLRTGVSDTQY
TRBV7-9	NA	TRBJ2-3	ASSLSYSADTQY
TRBV7-2	once	TRBJ2-2	ASSNSGLAGDDTGELF
TRBV11-3	few	TRBJ2-1	ASSLTSGGAGNEQF
TRBV28	NA	TRBJ2-1	ASSPGEGREQF
TRBV29-1	once	TRBJ1-5	SVSGAGRDQPQH
TRBV10-3	NA	TRBJ1-2	AISEGQHYGYT
TRBV6-6	NA	TRBJ2-1	ASSSGWGPRNEQF
TRBV10-1	NA	TRBJ2-2	ASSEQAVNTGELF
TRBV6-4	NA	TRBJ1-1	ASSRQGGDTEAF
TRBV28	once	TRBJ2-3	ASVRLSTDTQY
TRBV6-1	NA	TRBJ2-7	ASSEAGWGLAGGVNEQY
TRBV28	NA	TRBJ2-3	ASSSHDIGTQY
TRBV2	NA	TRBJ1-4	ASSGSSTNEKLF
TRBV7-2	NA	TRBJ2-3	ASSLVRGASTDTQY
TRBV10-2	few	TRBJ1-2	ASSESGTGGYGYT
TRBV2	NA	TRBJ2-3	ASKALGGRSTDTQY
TRBV28	NA	TRBJ2-7	ASCTQSGRVTYEQY
TRBV7-2	NA	TRBJ1-6	ASSLENRGSYNSPLH
TRBV28	NA	TRBJ2-1	ASSLGSSPRRNEQF
TRBV4-1	NA	TRBJ1-4	ASSHRKEADNEKLF
TRBV6-5	NA	TRBJ2-2	ASSSLAEATGELF
TRBV6-4	NA	TRBJ2-5	ASSLDQGRVQY
TRBV5-7	NA	TRBJ2-5	ASSLKWGEETQY
TRBV7-7	NA	TRBJ2-2	ASSLTSLGTYTGELF
TRBV10-3	NA	NA	AISDPSLQGLYEQY
TRBV27	NA	TRBJ1-2	ASRGQGASNYGYT
TRBV18	once	TRBJ2-7	ASSPPRGVGAYEQY
TRBV2	NA	NA	ASRAFGSGYEQY
TRBV4-3	NA	TRBJ2-2	ASSQSTGVTGELF
TRBV11-3	NA	TRBJ2-5	ASSYGQLETQY
TRBV11-2	NA	TRBJ2-3	ASSPRPGQPDTQY
TRBV7-3	NA	TRBJ2-1	ASRVVGGVNEQF
TRBV13	NA	TRBJ1-2	ASSTTGPHGYT
TRBV19	NA	TRBJ1-5	ASRDFSSNQPQH
TRBV7-2	NA	TRBJ2-7	ASSLAPTETYEQY
TRBV4-3	NA	TRBJ2-3	ASSQVTGGTTDTQY
TRBV6-6	NA	TRBJ2-5	ASSYSGSPGQETQY